This TCR beta chain stems from a study of CD8 T cells in Susac syndrome. The CDR3 totals 15 residues. The ends lost 4 bases at V and 1 base at J; junction bases unmatched: 7. Germline V gives CDR1 SGHRS, CDR2 YFSETQ. After extraction with the RNeasy kit, about 0.45 to 1 ug of the RNA was reverse transcribed using random hexamers. MiXCR, applied by TCRdb to the immunoSEQ multiplex PCR reads, yields one record per CDR3 protein. This sample has roughly 120,000 distinct CDR3 sequences, with 90% to 95% found just once. This clonotype was sampled from a human donor with multiple sclerosis. This rearrangement joins TRBV5-1 to TRBJ2-7; TRBD2 aligns across 8 bases. Sequenced: CD8+ T cells from PBMCs. The CDR3 loop is CASSPYRGGSYEQYF. CDR3 coding DNA: TGCGCCAGCAGCCCTTATCGCGGGGGGTCCTACGAGCAGTACTTC. The entire variable domain, with the rest obtained from reference TRBV5-1 and TRBJ2-7, is as follows: KAGVTQTPRYLIKTRGQQVTLSCSPISGHRSVSWYQQTPGQGLQFLFEYFSETQRNKGNFPGRFSGRQFSNSRSEMNVSTLELGDSALYLCASSPYRGGSYEQYFGPGTRLTVT.